This T cell receptor (beta chain) was recorded in a study of blood T cell repertoires in COVID-19. Looking at the study overall: Collection of acute and convalescent COVID-19 samples took place in the United States, Italy and Spain. Nucleic acid was either cDNA or gDNA, and it came from T cells, B-cell-depleted T cells, or PBMCs.

Per the authors' pipeline: How many nucleated cells were present was estimated from reference gene primer amplification. This table comes from immunoSEQ multiplex PCR, and its TCRdb copy is limited to in-frame clones, with some not included. That table is the source of V, J and clone size, and D and trimming were worked out from the DNA. Of 280,000 or so clones in the sample, approximately 83% are singletons; the top ten hold about 2.2%. CDR3 length equals 13 residues. The germline V gene has CDR1 GTSNPN and CDR2 SVGIG (reference sequence). V was cut by 3 bases and J by 3 bases, with 10 bases left in between.

This clonotype was obtained from a woman in her thirties who had recovered from COVID-19. The sequencing sample was made of peripheral blood. The rearrangement joins TRBV30 to TRBJ2-3; D not certain. The CDR3 DNA is TGTGCCTGGAGCTCCCGCGTGACAGATACGCAGTATTTT. Amino acid sequence: CAWSSRVTDTQYF. Filled out from reference TRBV30 and TRBJ2-3, the complete variable domain reads SQTIHQWPATLVQPVGSPLSLECTVEGTSNPNLYWYRQAAGRGLQLLFYSVGIGQISSEVPQNLSASRPQDRQFILSSKKLLLSDSGFYLCAWSSRVTDTQYFGPGTRLTVL.